Each of the 27 T cell receptor beta chains below was sequenced from the same sample in a study of cytomegalovirus exposure and HLA in healthy donors (dated by TCRdb to 2016 to 2017). The library came from the immunoSEQ multiplex PCR assay. A mixture of 60 forward primers for TCR Vbeta segments and 13 reverse primers for TCR Jbeta segments was used in the multiplex PCR. Imported from immuneACCESS, the table was reduced by TCRdb to in-frame sequences with V and J called. These copies leave out some clones; in studies compared against another copy, an unresolved V gene accounts for under half, and the cause of the remainder is not known. For this sample there are about 130,000 clones; nearly 80% appear just once. The ten largest make up approximately 2.1% of the sample. Sequences were obtained from PBMCs. All receptors come from a man aged 30-40 years in good health and CMV-seronegative.

The rearrangement links TRBV19 to TRBJ2-5; 8 bases are shared with TRBD2. The end of the DNA aligns better with TRBJ2-7, so the J call may be wrong. CDR1 is LNHDA and CDR2 is SQIVND in the germline V gene (reference sequence). The CDR3 extends over 15 amino acids. The CDR3 loop reads CASSLAGLVSYEQYF. The CDR3 nucleotides are TGTGCCAGTAGTTTGGCGGGACTAGTCTCCTACGAGCAGTACTTC.

V gene TRBV29-1 combines with J gene TRBJ2-4, with 7 positions matching TRBD1. This CDR3 spans 14 amino acids. From germline, CDR1 is SQVTM and CDR2 ANQGSEA. The V and J ends lost 6 bases and 2 bases, in that order; junction bases with no gene match: 7. CDR3: CSVTRGSSKNIQYF. DNA for the CDR3: TGCAGCGTAACCAGGGGGTCTTCCAAAAACATTCAGTACTTC.

V and J are TRBV2 and TRBJ2-3; 8 positions agree with TRBD2. After removal of 8 bases from V and 3 bases from J, the junction contained 10 bases not matched to a gene. The CDR3 is made up of 15 amino acids. Germline CDR1 reads SNHLY; CDR2 reads FYNNEI. CDR3 bases: TGTGCCAGCCAACGGCGGGAGGTTGAGACAGATACGCAGTATTTT. Residues: CASQRREVETDTQYF.

J is TRBJ2-3 and V is TRBV11-2; 8 bases are a match to TRBD1. The J segment lost 6 bases and the V segment lost 5 bases, leaving 7 bases of the junction unmatched. Looked up from germline, CDR1 is SGHAT and CDR2 is FQNNGV. CDR3 length: 14 residues. The CDR3 region has the DNA TGTGCCAGCAGCCTCGGACAGGGTGGGGATACGCAGTATTTT. Residues: CASSLGQGGDTQYF.

This clone appeared a single time. The CDR3 bases are TGTGCCAGCAGCGTAGGAGGGGGCGCGGACACTGAAGCTTTCTTT. Residues: CASSVGGGADTEAFF. The gene calls are TRBV9 and TRBJ1-1, with 7 bases that match TRBD1. The CDR3 loop spans 15 amino acids. Germline lookup yields CDR1 SGDLS and CDR2 YYNGEE. The trim removed 0 bases at V and 3 bases at J, leaving 5 bases unmatched.

The sample holds a few counts of this clone. V is TRBV6-5 and J is TRBJ2-7; 8 bases align to TRBD1. The CDR3 is 15 amino acids. Germline lookup yields CDR1 MNHEY and CDR2 SVGAGI. The V and J ends lost 2 bases and 4 bases, in that order; junction bases with no gene match: 7. The CDR3, as DNA: TGTGCCAGCAGTTACCTACAGGGGGGAAGTTACGAGCAGTACTTC. Translating it yields CASSYLQGGSYEQYF.

This chain connects TRBV29-1 to TRBJ1-5; TRBD1 matches 7 bases. Looked up from germline, CDR1 is SQVTM and CDR2 is ANQGSEA. V gave up 6 bases and J gave up 7 bases; unmatched junction bases: 12. The CDR3 is made up of 14 amino acids. CDR3 sequence reads: CSVRQGGWQQPQHF. CDR3 in DNA: TGCAGCGTCAGACAGGGAGGATGGCAGCAGCCCCAGCATTTT.

This rearrangement joins TRBV7-2 to TRBJ2-1; 9 nucleotides line up with TRBD2. V lost 3 bases to trimming and J lost 8 bases; unmatched junction nucleotides: 8. The CDR3 loop spans 15 amino acids. CDR1 and CDR2 (germline): SGHTA, FQGNSA. This chain's CDR3 is CASSLSSGSRDEQFF. The CDR3 DNA follows: TGTGCCAGCAGCTTGAGTAGCGGGAGTAGGGATGAGCAGTTCTTC.

For this clone: This same CDR3 is encoded by further DNA sequences in the sample. The V and J genes are TRBV5-1 and TRBJ1-1; the match to TRBD1 covers 7 bases. The J segment lost 6 bases and the V segment lost 0 bases, leaving 2 bases of the junction unmatched. The CDR3 covers 13 residues. The V gene's germline CDR1 is SGHRS and CDR2 YFSETQ. Here the CDR3 reads CASSLGQGAEAFF. The CDR3, as DNA: TGCGCCAGCAGCTTGGGACAGGGCGCTGAAGCTTTCTTT.

CDR3 amino acids: CASRPGGETQYF. CDR3 bases: TGTGCCAGCAGACCAGGGGGGGAGACCCAGTACTTC. This sequence joins TRBV28 and TRBJ2-5; TRBD1 is a possible D gene (7 bases). The CDR3 totals 12 residues. CDR1 is MDHEN and CDR2 is SYDVKM in the germline V gene. Trimming removed 6 bases at V and 5 bases at J, with 10 bases between.

The CDR3 protein is CAWSLRRQGEQYF. DNA of the CDR3: TGTGCCTGGAGCCTTAGGCGACAGGGAGAGCAGTACTTC. This chain links TRBV30 with TRBJ2-7, with 7 bases fitting TRBD1. In germline, CDR1 is GTSNPN, CDR2 SVGIG (reference sequence). The V and J ends lost 3 bases and 7 bases, in that order; junction bases with no gene match: 9. The CDR3 is 13 residues long.

In this sample, this clone turned up once. The gene calls are TRBV5-4 and TRBJ1-2; no clear D. CDR3 length equals 14 residues. V was shortened by 1 base and J by 2 bases, with 9 bases between the two germline ends. CDR1 and CDR2 from the germline V gene are SGHNT and YYREEE (reference sequence). CDR3 residues: CASSLPGGNYGYTF. As DNA, the CDR3 is TGTGCCAGCAGCTTGCCGGGCGGGAACTATGGCTACACCTTC.

This clone was seen more than once but under ten times. This chain joins TRBV6-5 and TRBJ1-2, with 7 bases that match TRBD1. Per germline, CDR1 MNHEY and CDR2 SVGAGI. V shed 7 bases, J shed 1 base, and the junction held 6 bases outside the gene matches. The CDR3 sequence is 14 residues long. The CDR3 region has the DNA TGTGCCAGCAAGCTGGGACAGCTTAACTATGGCTACACCTTC. This encodes CASKLGQLNYGYTF.

DNA for the CDR3: TGTGCCAGTAGTACCCAAATAGCGGGAGAGAGGGAGCAGTACTTC. It translates to CASSTQIAGEREQYF. This chain uses TRBV19 with TRBJ2-7; TRBD2 agrees at 9 bases. From germline, CDR1 is LNHDA and CDR2 SQIVND (reference sequence). This CDR3 is built from 15 residues. J was trimmed by 7 bases and V by 4 bases; bases with no gene match: 11.

This clone was counted between two and nine times. The J gene is TRBJ2-7, the V gene TRBV6-1, with 10 bases identical to TRBD1. Trimming took 4 bases from V and 4 from J; bases not matched to a gene: 10. Germline V lookup: CDR1 MNHNS, CDR2 SASEGT. The CDR3 runs 16 residues. This chain's CDR3 is CASSGRQGATVYEQYF. In DNA, the CDR3 is TGTGCCAGCAGTGGCCGACAGGGGGCTACCGTATACGAGCAGTACTTC.

The chain carries TRBV7-9 and TRBJ2-7; D might be TRBD1 (6 bases). V was clipped by 2 bases and J by 7 bases, with 12 bases between them. CDR1 and CDR2 from the germline V gene are SEHNR and FQNEAQ (reference sequence). CDR3 size: 13 residues. The DNA of the CDR3 is TGTGCCAGCAGCTTACCAGGGGCGGCAGAGCAGTACTTC. Translated, it gives CASSLPGAAEQYF.

This sequence joins TRBV5-1 and TRBJ1-2; 11 bases agree with TRBD1. The CDR3 extends over 16 amino acids. The germline V gene has CDR1 SGHRS and CDR2 YFSETQ. J gave up 4 bases and V 4 bases, and 9 bases lay outside the gene matches. CDR3 DNA: TGCGCCAGCAGCCCCTATACCGGGACAGGGGGCTATGGCTACACCTTC. Protein sequence: CASSPYTGTGGYGYTF.

The chain is built from TRBV27 and TRBJ1-1, with D possibly being TRBD1 (6 bases). This CDR3 contains 14 residues. V lost 7 bases, J lost 5 bases, and 17 bases lay in between. Germline CDR1 is MNHEY and CDR2 is SMNVEV (reference sequence). CDR3 residues: CASTGTTGGTEAFF. The CDR3 DNA reads TGTGCCAGCACCGGGACAACGGGGGGGACTGAAGCTTTCTTT.

The genes are TRBV9 and TRBJ1-2; 7 nucleotides align to TRBD1. From germline, CDR1 is SGDLS and CDR2 YYNGEE. The length of the CDR3 is 15 residues. V shed 2 bases, J shed 8 bases, and the junction held 12 bases outside the gene matches. In DNA form, the CDR3 reads TGTGCCAGCAGCGTCAGGGGGGCCTTTGCATCGGGCTACACCTTC. Protein: CASSVRGAFASGYTF.

The chain combines TRBV5-8 with TRBJ1-5; D is undetermined. This CDR3 contains 13 residues. CDR1 is SGHTS and CDR2 is YDEGEE in the germline V gene. Deletions cut 0 bases from V and 5 bases from J, with 6 bases between. CDR3 DNA: TGTGCCAGCAGCTTGGGTAGAGATCAGCCCCAGCATTTT. As protein: CASSLGRDQPQHF.

The V gene is TRBV21-1, the J gene TRBJ2-7; the table's D call, TRBD1, has no DNA check behind it. TRBV21-1 is labeled a pseudogene. This CDR3 has 12 residues. The CDR3 region has the DNA TGTGCCATAGACAGGGGGTGTTACGAGCAGTACTTC. Translated, it gives CAIDRGCYEQYF.

The chain is built from TRBV20-1 and TRBJ1-4; D gene unclear. V lost 3 bases and J 4 bases, leaving 3 bases between the germline ends. CDR1 and CDR2 from the germline V gene are DFQATT and SNEGSKA (reference sequence). The CDR3 length is 11 residues. The CDR3 DNA is TGCAGTGCTAGCCTTAATGAAAAACTGTTTTTT. Translation: CSASLNEKLFF.

Comments on this clone: Other DNA sequences in the sample encode the same CDR3. The J gene is TRBJ1-1, the V gene TRBV5-1; 7 nucleotides align to TRBD1. The CDR3 totals 15 residues. J gave up 0 bases and V 2 bases, and 4 bases lay outside the gene matches. CDR1 is SGHRS, CDR2 YFSETQ, per germline. The CDR3 loop is CASSLTGTVNTEAFF. CDR3 DNA sequence: TGCGCCAGCAGCTTAACCGGGACAGTGAACACTGAAGCTTTCTTT. Full variable domain (remainder filled in from reference TRBV5-1 and TRBJ1-1): KAGVTQTPRYLIKTRGQQVTLSCSPISGHRSVSWYQQTPGQGLQFLFEYFSETQRNKGNFPGRFSGRQFSNSRSEMNVSTLELGDSALYLCASSLTGTVNTEAFFGQGTRLTVV.

The rearrangement links TRBV5-6 to TRBJ2-7; D may be TRBD2 (5 bases). The length of the CDR3 is 15 residues. The V gene lost 2 bases and the J gene lost 4 bases, with 16 bases spanning the gap. Germline V lookup: CDR1 SGHDT, CDR2 YYEEEE. CDR3 sequence reads: CASSFLGGGSYEQYF. In DNA form, the CDR3 reads TGTGCCAGCAGCTTTCTGGGCGGCGGGTCGTACGAGCAGTACTTC.

The CDR3 region is CSVRPRASGPYEQYF. CDR3 bases: TGCAGCGTCCGCCCTCGGGCTAGCGGACCCTACGAGCAGTACTTC. V is TRBV29-1 and J is TRBJ2-7; 7 bases align to TRBD2. The CDR3 is 15 amino acids. V shed 6 bases, J shed 2 bases, and the junction held 13 bases outside the gene matches. CDR1 is SQVTM and CDR2 is ANQGSEA in the germline V gene.

This clone was observed a few times. J is TRBJ1-1 and V is TRBV29-1; the match to TRBD1 covers 7 bases. This CDR3 comprises 12 residues. V was pared by 5 bases and J by 1 base, with 1 base of the junction left unmatched. The V gene's germline CDR1 is SQVTM and CDR2 ANQGSEA. The CDR3 loop reads CSVWTGNTEAFF. CDR3 nucleotides: TGCAGCGTTTGGACAGGGAACACTGAAGCTTTCTTT.

J is TRBJ2-5 and V is TRBV5-8; 7 nucleotides agree with TRBD1. Germline loops: CDR1 SGHTS, CDR2 YDEGEE. This CDR3 is built from 14 residues. V dropped 4 bases and J dropped 3; count of bases not matched to a gene: 6. The CDR3 loop reads CASSETGLKETQYF. Here the CDR3 DNA reads TGTGCCAGCAGCGAGACAGGGTTGAAAGAGACCCAGTACTTC.